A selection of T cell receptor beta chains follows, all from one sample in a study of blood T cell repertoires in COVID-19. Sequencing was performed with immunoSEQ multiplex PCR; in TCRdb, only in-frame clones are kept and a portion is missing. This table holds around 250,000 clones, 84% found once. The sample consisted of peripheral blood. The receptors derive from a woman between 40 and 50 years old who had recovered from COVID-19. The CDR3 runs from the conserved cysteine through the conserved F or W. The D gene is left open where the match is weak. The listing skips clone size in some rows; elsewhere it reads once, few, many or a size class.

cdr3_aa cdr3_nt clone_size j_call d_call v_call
CASSQSYGGYGYTF TGTGCCAGCAGCCAGTCGTACGGGGGCTATGGCTACACCTTC - TRBJ1-2 - TRBV3-1/TRBV3-2
CASSEIGGDYNEQFF TGCGCCAGCAGTGAGATCGGGGGGGACTACAATGAGCAGTTCTTC - TRBJ2-1 TRBD2 TRBV10-1
CASSQAARVEAFF TGCGCCAGCAGCCAAGCCGCGCGAGTAGAAGCTTTCTTT - TRBJ1-1 - TRBV4-1
CASSLEGQGVDEQFF TGTGCCAGCAGCTTAGAGGGACAGGGGGTCGATGAGCAGTTCTTC - TRBJ2-1 TRBD1 TRBV7-3
CASSIGGGLYEQYF TGTGCCAGCTCGATCGGAGGTGGACTCTACGAGCAGTACTTC - TRBJ2-7 - TRBV18
CASGTLSYEQYF TGTGCCAGTGGGACACTCTCCTACGAGCAGTACTTC - TRBJ2-7 - TRBV28
CASSQRLAGTDTQYF TGTGCCAGCTCACAACGACTAGCGGGGACAGATACGCAGTATTTT - TRBJ2-3 TRBD2 TRBV18
CASSTGVNYGYTF TGTGCCAGCAGTACAGGGGTCAACTATGGCTACACCTTC - TRBJ1-2 TRBD1 TRBV6-5
CASSFGTGSLVLEQYF TGTGCCAGCAGCTTCGGGACAGGGAGTTTGGTCCTCGAGCAGTACTTC - TRBJ2-7 TRBD1 TRBV11-2
CASSQYTGELFF TGCGCCAGCAGCCAGTACACCGGGGAGCTGTTTTTT - TRBJ2-2 - TRBV10-1
CASSRWSAEAFF TGTGCCAGCAGCCGGTGGAGCGCTGAAGCTTTCTTT - TRBJ1-1 - TRBV3-1/TRBV3-2
CASSRQGLGNEQFF TGTGCCAGCAGCCGACAGGGCCTTGGCAATGAGCAGTTCTTC - TRBJ2-1 TRBD1 TRBV7-9
CSAWGRNEQFF TGCAGTGCCTGGGGGCGAAATGAGCAGTTCTTC - TRBJ2-1 - TRBV20-1
CASRYQGHPNYYGYTF TGTGCCAGCAGATACCAGGGACACCCAAACTACTATGGCTACACCTTC - TRBJ1-2 - TRBV6-6
CASSFQGLDTEAFF TGCGCCAGCAGCTTTCAGGGATTGGACACTGAAGCTTTCTTT - TRBJ1-1 - TRBV5-1
CATSDGRREQYF TGTGCCACCAGTGACGGTAGGAGGGAGCAGTACTTC few TRBJ2-7 - TRBV24-1
CASSLGGSRSNYGYTF TGTGCCAGCAGCTTAGGAGGCTCTAGGAGTAACTATGGCTACACCTTC few TRBJ1-2 - TRBV13